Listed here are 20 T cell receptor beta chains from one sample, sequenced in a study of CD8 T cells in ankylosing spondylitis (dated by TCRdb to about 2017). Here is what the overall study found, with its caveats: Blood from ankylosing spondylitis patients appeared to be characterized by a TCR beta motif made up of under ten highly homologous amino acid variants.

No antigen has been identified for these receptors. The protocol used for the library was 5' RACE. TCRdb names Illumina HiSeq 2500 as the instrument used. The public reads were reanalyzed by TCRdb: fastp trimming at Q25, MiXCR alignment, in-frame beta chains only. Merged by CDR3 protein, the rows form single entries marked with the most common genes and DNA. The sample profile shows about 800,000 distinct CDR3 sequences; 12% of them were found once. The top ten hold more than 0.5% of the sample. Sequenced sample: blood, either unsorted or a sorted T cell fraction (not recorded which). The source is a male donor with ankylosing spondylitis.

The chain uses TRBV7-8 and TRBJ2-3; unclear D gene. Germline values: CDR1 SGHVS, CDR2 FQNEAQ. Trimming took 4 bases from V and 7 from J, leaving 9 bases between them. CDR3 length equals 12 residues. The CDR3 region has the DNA TGTGCCAGCAGCTCAGAACGGCATACGCAGTATTTT. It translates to CASSSERHTQYF.

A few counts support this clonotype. The CDR3 nucleotides read TGCGCCAGCAGCCCTCCGGGACAGGGGGCGCAGCCCCAGCATTTT. Residues: CASSPPGQGAQPQHF. This chain uses TRBV4-1 with TRBJ1-5; TRBD1 matches 12 bases. Germline V gene sequence: CDR1 MGHRA, CDR2 YSYEKL. With 4 bases clipped from V and 7 bases from J, the junction kept 5 bases outside the gene matches. The CDR3 loop spans 15 amino acids.

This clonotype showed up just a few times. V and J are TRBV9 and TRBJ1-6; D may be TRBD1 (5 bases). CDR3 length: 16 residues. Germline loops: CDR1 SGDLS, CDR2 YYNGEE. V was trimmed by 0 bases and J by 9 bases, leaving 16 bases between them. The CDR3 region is CASSVGRWGTGSPLHF. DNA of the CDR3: TGTGCCAGCAGCGTAGGAAGGTGGGGTACAGGTTCACCCCTCCACTTT.

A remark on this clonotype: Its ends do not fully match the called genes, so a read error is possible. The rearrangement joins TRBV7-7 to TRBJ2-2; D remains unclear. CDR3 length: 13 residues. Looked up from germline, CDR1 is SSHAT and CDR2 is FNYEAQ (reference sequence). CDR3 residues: CASSPLVIGELFF. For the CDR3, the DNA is TGTGCTAGCAGCCCCCTAGTTATCGGGGAGCTGTTTTTT.

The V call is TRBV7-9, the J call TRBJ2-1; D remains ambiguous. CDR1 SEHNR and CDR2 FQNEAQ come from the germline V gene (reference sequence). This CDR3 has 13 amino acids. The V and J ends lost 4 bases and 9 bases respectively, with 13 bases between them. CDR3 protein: CASSSPGFGEQFF. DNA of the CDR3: TGTGCCAGCAGCTCCCCAGGTTTCGGTGAGCAGTTCTTC. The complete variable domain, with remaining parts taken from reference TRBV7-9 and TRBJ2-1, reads DTGVSQNPRHKITKRGQNVTFRCDPISEHNRLYWYRQTLGQGPEFLTYFQNEAQLEKSRLLSDRFSAERPKGSFSTLEIQRTEQGDSAMYLCASSSPGFGEQFFGPGTRLTVL.

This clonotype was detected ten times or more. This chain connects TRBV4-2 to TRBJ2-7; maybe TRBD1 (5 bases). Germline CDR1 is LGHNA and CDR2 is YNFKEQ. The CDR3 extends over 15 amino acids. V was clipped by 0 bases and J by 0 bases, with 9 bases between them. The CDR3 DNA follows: TGTGCCAGCAGCCAAGAGGGGCGGAGCTCCTACGAGCAGTACTTC. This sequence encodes CASSQEGRSSYEQYF.

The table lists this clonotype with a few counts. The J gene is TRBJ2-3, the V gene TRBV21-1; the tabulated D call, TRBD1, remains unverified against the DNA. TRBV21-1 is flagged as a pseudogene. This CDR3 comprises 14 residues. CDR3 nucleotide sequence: TGTGCCAGCAGCTCTCGAAAGGGGACAGATACGCAGTATTTT. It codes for CASSSRKGTDTQYF.

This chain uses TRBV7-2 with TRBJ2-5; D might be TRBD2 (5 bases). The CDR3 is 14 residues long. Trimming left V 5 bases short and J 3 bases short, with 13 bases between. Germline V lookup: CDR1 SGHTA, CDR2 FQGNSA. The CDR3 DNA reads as TGTGCCAGCAGCCCTTCTAGCACAGAAGAGACCCAGTACTTC. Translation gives CASSPSSTEETQYF.

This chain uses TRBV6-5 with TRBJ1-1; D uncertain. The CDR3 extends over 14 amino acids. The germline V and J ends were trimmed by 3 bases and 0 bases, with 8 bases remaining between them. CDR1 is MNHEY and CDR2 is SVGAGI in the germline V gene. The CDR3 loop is CASSYGIMNTEAFF. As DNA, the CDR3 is TGTGCCAGCAGTTATGGGATAATGAACACTGAAGCTTTCTTT.

Here the CDR3 reads CASSPQGVGGYTF. The CDR3 DNA follows: TGTGCCAGCAGCCCACAGGGAGTAGGGGGCTACACCTTC. The rearrangement uses TRBV7-2 and TRBJ1-2, with D perhaps matching TRBD1 (6 bases). The CDR3 is 13 amino acids. The V gene lost 5 bases and the J gene lost 8 bases, with 15 bases spanning the gap. Germline V gene sequence: CDR1 SGHTA, CDR2 FQGNSA.

The DNA of the CDR3 is TGCAGTGCGCCACTAGCGGCCGCAGGGACGCAGTATTTT. The encoded protein is CSAPLAAAGTQYF. This rearrangement joins TRBV20-1 to TRBJ2-3, with 8 bases fitting TRBD2. The CDR3 covers 13 residues. In germline, CDR1 is DFQATT, CDR2 SNEGSKA (reference sequence). Trimming removed 6 bases from V and 9 bases from J; junction bases left unmatched: 11.

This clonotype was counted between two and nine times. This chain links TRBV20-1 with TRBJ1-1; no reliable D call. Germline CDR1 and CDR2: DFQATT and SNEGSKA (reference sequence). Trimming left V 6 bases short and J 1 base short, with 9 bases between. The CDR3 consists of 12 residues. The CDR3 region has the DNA TGCAGTGCGATAGGGCAGAACACTGAAGCTTTCTTT. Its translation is CSAIGQNTEAFF.

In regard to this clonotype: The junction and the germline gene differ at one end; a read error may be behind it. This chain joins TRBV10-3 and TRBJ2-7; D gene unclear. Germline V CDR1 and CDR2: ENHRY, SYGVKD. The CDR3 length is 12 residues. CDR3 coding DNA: TGTGCCATCAGTCCCGATGGAAGCGCCGAGGACTTC. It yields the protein CAISPDGSAEDF.

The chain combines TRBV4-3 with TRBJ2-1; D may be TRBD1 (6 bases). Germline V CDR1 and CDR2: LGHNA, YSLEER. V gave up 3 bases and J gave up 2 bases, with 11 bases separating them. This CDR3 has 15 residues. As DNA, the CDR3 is TGCGCCAGCAGCCAGGCCGGACAGACCTACAATGAGCAGTTCTTC. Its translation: CASSQAGQTYNEQFF.

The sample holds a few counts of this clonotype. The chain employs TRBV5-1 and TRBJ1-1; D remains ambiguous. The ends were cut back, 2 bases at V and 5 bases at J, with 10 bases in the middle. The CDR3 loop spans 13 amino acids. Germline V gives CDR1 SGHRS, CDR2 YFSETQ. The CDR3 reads CASSLLVPTEAFF. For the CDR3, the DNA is TGCGCCAGCAGCTTACTGGTTCCGACTGAAGCTTTCTTT.

CDR3 in DNA: TGCAGTGCTAGCGAGGAAAAACTGTTTTTT. Protein: CSASEEKLFF. The chain combines TRBV20-1 with TRBJ1-4, with D unresolved. The length of the CDR3 is 10 residues. Germline values: CDR1 DFQATT, CDR2 SNEGSKA (reference sequence). V lost 3 bases and J 8 bases, leaving 4 bases between the germline ends.

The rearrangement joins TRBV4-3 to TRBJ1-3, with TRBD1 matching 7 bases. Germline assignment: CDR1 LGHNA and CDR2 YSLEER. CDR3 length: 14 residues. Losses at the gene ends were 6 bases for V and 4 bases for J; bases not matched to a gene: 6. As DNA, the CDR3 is TGCGCCAGCAGGGGTTGGACAGGAGGAAACACCATATATTTT. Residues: CASRGWTGGNTIYF.

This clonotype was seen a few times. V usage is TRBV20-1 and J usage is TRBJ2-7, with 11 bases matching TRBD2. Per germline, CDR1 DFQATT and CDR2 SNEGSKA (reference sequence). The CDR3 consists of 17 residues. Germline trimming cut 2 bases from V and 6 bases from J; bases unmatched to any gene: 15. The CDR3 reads CSARPGLADLRDPEQYF. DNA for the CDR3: TGCAGTGCTAGACCGGGACTAGCGGACCTTCGGGATCCCGAGCAGTACTTC.

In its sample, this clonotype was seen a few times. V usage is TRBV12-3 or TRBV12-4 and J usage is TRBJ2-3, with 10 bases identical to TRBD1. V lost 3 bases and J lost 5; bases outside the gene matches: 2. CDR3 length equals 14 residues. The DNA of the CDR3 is TGTGCCAGCAGTTTTGACAGGGGGCGAGATACGCAGTATTTT. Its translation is CASSFDRGRDTQYF.

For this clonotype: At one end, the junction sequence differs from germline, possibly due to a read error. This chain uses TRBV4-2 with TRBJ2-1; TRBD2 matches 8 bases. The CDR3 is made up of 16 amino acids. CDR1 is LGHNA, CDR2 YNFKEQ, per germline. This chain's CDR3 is CARSPGLAGTYNEQFF. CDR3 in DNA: TGTGCCAGGAGCCCCGGGCTAGCGGGCACCTACAATGAGCAGTTCTTC.